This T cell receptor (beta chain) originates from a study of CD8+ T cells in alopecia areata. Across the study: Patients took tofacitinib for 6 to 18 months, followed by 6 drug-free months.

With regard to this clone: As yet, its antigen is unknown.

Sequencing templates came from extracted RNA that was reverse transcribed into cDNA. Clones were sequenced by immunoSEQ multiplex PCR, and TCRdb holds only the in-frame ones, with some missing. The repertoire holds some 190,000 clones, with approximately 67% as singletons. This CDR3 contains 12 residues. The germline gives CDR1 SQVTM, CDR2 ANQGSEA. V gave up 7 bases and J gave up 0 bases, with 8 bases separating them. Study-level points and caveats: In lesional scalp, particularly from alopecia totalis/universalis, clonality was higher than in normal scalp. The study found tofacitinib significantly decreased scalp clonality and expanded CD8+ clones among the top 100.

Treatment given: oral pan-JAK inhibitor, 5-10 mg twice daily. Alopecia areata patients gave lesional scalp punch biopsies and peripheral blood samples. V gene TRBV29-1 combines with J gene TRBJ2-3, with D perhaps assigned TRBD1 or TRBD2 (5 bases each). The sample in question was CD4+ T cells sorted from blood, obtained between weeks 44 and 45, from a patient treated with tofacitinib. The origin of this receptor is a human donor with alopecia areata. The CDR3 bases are TGCAGCGCAAGGGACAGCACAGATACGCAGTATTTT. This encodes CSARDSTDTQYF.